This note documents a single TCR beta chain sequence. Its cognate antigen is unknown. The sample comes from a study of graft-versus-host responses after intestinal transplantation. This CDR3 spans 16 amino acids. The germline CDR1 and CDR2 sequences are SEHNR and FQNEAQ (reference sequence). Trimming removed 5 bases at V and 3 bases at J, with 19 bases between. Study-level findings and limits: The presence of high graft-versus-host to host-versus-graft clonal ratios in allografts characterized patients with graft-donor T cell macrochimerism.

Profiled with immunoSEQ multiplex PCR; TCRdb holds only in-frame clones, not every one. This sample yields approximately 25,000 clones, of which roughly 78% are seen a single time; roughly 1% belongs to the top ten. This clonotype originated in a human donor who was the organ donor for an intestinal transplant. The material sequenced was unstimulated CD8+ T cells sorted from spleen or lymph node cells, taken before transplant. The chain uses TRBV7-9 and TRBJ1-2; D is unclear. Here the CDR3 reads CASSRVPDAFYYGYTF. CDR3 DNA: TGTGCCAGCAGCCGGGTTCCCGACGCTTTCTACTATGGCTACACCTTC.